The entry that follows covers one T cell receptor (beta chain) sequence. Its antigen is still unknown. 5'RACE employing 10-nucleotide random UMIs yielded the cDNA. From the 5' RACE reads, TCRdb called clonotypes with MiXCR, one entry per CDR3 protein. The table includes about 69,000 distinct CDR3 sequences, 3.9% detected once. The CDR3 is made up of 13 amino acids. Germline CDR1 MNHEY, CDR2 SVGAGI. V was pared by 5 bases and J by 6 bases, with 12 bases between. These data are taken from a study of neurological immune-mediated disorders. Regarding the study as a whole: Among 34 multiple sclerosis patients, 18 had repertoires that phylogenetic grouping placed in one related-CDR3 cluster, a possible signature. Subjects shared no identical expanded-clone CDR3 amino acid sequences, suggesting private TCR-beta repertoires in all groups.

The chain uses TRBV6-5 and TRBJ2-3; D remains unclear. The clonotype comes from a man younger than 45 with multiple sclerosis. The sample comprised PBMCs. In nucleotides, the CDR3 is TGTGCCAGCAGTAGCATGGGAAGGGATACGCAGTATTTT. It is translated as CASSSMGRDTQYF.